The 18 T cell receptor beta chains below come from one sample, sequenced in a study of cytomegalovirus exposure and HLA in healthy donors. Only in-frame clones appear in the TCRdb table, and some are missing; sequencing was by immunoSEQ multiplex PCR. The data show roughly 350,000 clones, 75% to 90% seen once. The sequenced sample was PBMCs. These receptors all stem from a woman younger than 30 in good health and CMV-seronegative.

The chain recombines TRBV2 with TRBJ1-4; D is uncertain. Germline V CDR1 and CDR2: SNHLY, FYNNEI. V was shortened by 4 bases and J by 8 bases, with 14 bases between the two germline ends. This CDR3 region has 14 residues. The CDR3 region has the DNA TGTGCCAGCAGTGTGGAGACCGGTCGGGAAAAACTGTTTTTT. Its protein is CASSVETGREKLFF. Full variable domain (outside the CDR3, taken from reference TRBV2 and TRBJ1-4): EPEVTQTPSHQVTQMGQEVILRCVPISNHLYFYWYRQILGQKVEFLVSFYNNEISEKSEIFDDQFSVERPDGSNFTLKIRSTKLEDSAMYFCASSVETGREKLFFGSGTQLSVL.

V gene TRBV5-1 combines with J gene TRBJ2-5; 8 nucleotides line up with TRBD1. V lost 4 bases, J lost 5 bases, and 7 bases stayed unmatched. Germline V gives CDR1 SGHRS, CDR2 YFSETQ. There are 14 residues in the CDR3. CDR3 nucleotides: TGCGCCAGCAGCGCCGGACAGGGCGGGGAGACCCAGTACTTC. This codes for CASSAGQGGETQYF.

This chain links TRBV7-2 with TRBJ2-7; D is possibly TRBD1 (6 bases). The V and J ends lost 4 bases and 2 bases respectively, with 18 bases between them. CDR1 SGHTA and CDR2 FQGNSA come from the germline V gene. The CDR3 is made up of 16 amino acids. The CDR3 bases are TGTGCCAGCAGCTCGTCACACGGGACAAACACCTACGAGCAGTACTTC. Encoded protein: CASSSSHGTNTYEQYF. Full variable domain (outside the CDR3, taken from reference TRBV7-2 and TRBJ2-7): GAGVSQSPSNKVTEKGKDVELRCDPISGHTALYWYRQSLGQGLEFLIYFQGNSAPDKSGLPSDRFSAERTGGSVSTLTIQRTQQEDSAVYLCASSSSHGTNTYEQYFGPGTRLTVT.

The chain uses TRBV28 and TRBJ2-7; TRBD2 matches at 7 bases. The CDR3 extends over 15 amino acids. Germline-derived CDR1 and CDR2 are MDHEN and SYDVKM. V dropped 7 bases and J dropped 5; count of bases not matched to a gene: 14. The DNA of the CDR3 is TGTGCCAGCACTCGTTCTGGGGGAGGGCCCGACGAGCAGTACTTC. Translation gives CASTRSGGGPDEQYF.

This chain joins TRBV9 and TRBJ2-2; 7 bases align to TRBD2. This CDR3 region has 16 residues. V shed 4 bases, J shed 6 bases, and the junction held 12 bases outside the gene matches. Germline values: CDR1 SGDLS, CDR2 YYNGEE. The DNA for the CDR3 is TGTGCCAGCAGCCCATGGGGGAGGGCCCTGGCCGGGGAGCTGTTTTTT. Translated: CASSPWGRALAGELFF.

This clone was seen a few times. The chain is built from TRBV6-5 and TRBJ1-2; D is perhaps TRBD1 (5 bases). The CDR3 extends over 14 amino acids. V lost 5 bases and J 0 bases, leaving 10 bases between the germline ends. CDR1 is MNHEY and CDR2 is SVGAGI in the germline V gene. The DNA for the CDR3 is TGTGCCAGCAGTCCCCGGGACTCTAACTATGGCTACACCTTC. Residues: CASSPRDSNYGYTF.

CDR3 region: CASSPPGETQYF. Written as DNA, the CDR3 is TGTGCCAGCAGCCCCCCAGGAGAGACCCAGTACTTC. The genes are TRBV27 and TRBJ2-5; no clear D. The CDR3 has 12 residues. The germline V gene has CDR1 MNHEY and CDR2 SMNVEV (reference sequence). V lost 6 bases and J lost 4, with 9 bases in between.

The chain joins TRBV7-3 to TRBJ2-1, with 8 bases that match TRBD1. Germline CDR1 reads SGHTA; CDR2 reads FQGTGA. The V and J ends lost 2 bases and 6 bases, in that order; junction bases with no gene match: 6. The CDR3 loop spans 15 amino acids. CDR3 in amino acids: CASSLRQGAINEQFF. Written as DNA, the CDR3 is TGTGCCAGCAGCTTACGGCAGGGGGCTATCAATGAGCAGTTCTTC.

The CDR3 DNA follows: TGTGCCAGCGGCAAGGGGTTTTCCAACGAGCAGTACTTC. Translated: CASGKGFSNEQYF. The chain joins TRBV14 to TRBJ2-7; tentative D call: TRBD1 (5 bases). Trimming cost V 8 bases and J 5 bases, with 16 bases left between them. Germline CDR1 SGHDN, CDR2 FVKESK. This CDR3 region has 13 residues. Looking up the rest from reference TRBV14 and TRBJ2-7 gives the full variable domain: EAGVTQFPSHSVIEKGQTVTLRCDPISGHDNLYWYRRVMGKEIKFLLHFVKESKQDESGMPNNRFLAERTGGTYSTLKVQPAELEDSGVYFCASGKGFSNEQYFGPGTRLTVT.

The chain is built from TRBV5-1 and TRBJ2-2; 10 bases match TRBD2. CDR1 and CDR2 (germline): SGHRS, YFSETQ. This CDR3 spans 15 amino acids. Trimming removed 6 bases from V and 3 bases from J; junction bases left unmatched: 5. In DNA, the CDR3 is TGCGCCAGCACTCAAGCGGGAGGGTACACCGGGGAGCTGTTTTTT. Translated, it gives CASTQAGGYTGELFF.

CDR3 loop: CASTPDRDYGYTF. The DNA for the CDR3 is TGTGCCAGCACCCCGGACAGGGACTATGGCTACACCTTC. The rearrangement joins TRBV6-6 to TRBJ1-2; 8 bases align to TRBD1. Germline trimming cut 7 bases from V and 3 bases from J; bases unmatched to any gene: 4. Germline V gene data show CDR1 as MNHNY and CDR2 as SVGAGI (reference sequence). The length of the CDR3 is 13 residues.

The V and J genes are TRBV5-6 and TRBJ2-1; 16 nucleotides align to TRBD2. The CDR3 sequence is 19 residues long. V shed 1 base and J 2 bases; nucleotides not matched to a gene: 6. Germline V gene data show CDR1 as SGHDT and CDR2 as YYEEEE. CDR3 loop: CASSLPGTSGRVAYNEQFF. The CDR3 DNA is TGTGCCAGCAGCTTGCCAGGGACTAGCGGGAGGGTAGCCTACAATGAGCAGTTCTTC.

The chain carries TRBV4-3 and TRBJ2-7, with TRBD2 identical over 7 bases. Per germline, CDR1 LGHNA and CDR2 YSLEER. J lost 0 bases, V lost 0 bases, and 5 bases had no gene match. The CDR3 has 16 amino acids. This CDR3 is CASSQDWAGDSYEQYF. As DNA, the CDR3 is TGCGCCAGCAGCCAAGATTGGGCGGGGGACTCCTACGAGCAGTACTTC.

The rearrangement joins TRBV7-9 to TRBJ2-7; TRBD2 is a possible D gene (6 bases). Trimming left V 6 bases short and J 2 bases short, with 17 bases between. Germline loops: CDR1 SEHNR, CDR2 FQNEAQ (reference sequence). The CDR3 has 15 amino acids. This CDR3 reads CASSDVEGTPYEQYF. The CDR3 DNA is TGTGCCAGCAGTGACGTGGAGGGAACTCCCTACGAGCAGTACTTC.

J is TRBJ1-2 and V is TRBV6-4, with D uncertain. Between the trimmed V and J ends, which lost 8 bases and 5 bases, there was a span of 12 bases. The germline gives CDR1 MRHNA, CDR2 SNTAGT. The CDR3 extends over 12 amino acids. The CDR3 loop is CASSADGYGYTF. CDR3 in DNA: TGTGCCAGCTCCGCAGATGGTTATGGCTACACCTTC.

The chain couples TRBV27 to TRBJ1-2; a possible D gene is TRBD1 (6 bases). This CDR3 comprises 15 residues. Trimming cost V 5 bases and J 4 bases, with 17 bases left between them. Per the germline V gene, CDR1 is MNHEY and CDR2 is SMNVEV (reference sequence). The CDR3 nucleotides are TGTGCCAGCAGTCCTTCAGGGGATCTCGGCTATGGCTACACCTTC. It codes for CASSPSGDLGYGYTF.

The rearrangement joins TRBV27 to TRBJ1-5, with D possibly matching TRBD1 (6 bases). Trimming took 5 bases from V and 6 from J, leaving 17 bases between them. The CDR3 is made up of 15 amino acids. Germline values: CDR1 MNHEY, CDR2 SMNVEV (reference sequence). CDR3 DNA: TGTGCCAGCAGTCAGGGGAGGGGTGGTACTCAGCCCCAGCATTTT. Translated, it gives CASSQGRGGTQPQHF.

This clone was seen just once. The gene calls are TRBV13 and TRBJ1-1, with 9 bases that match TRBD1. With V trimmed by 0 bases and J by 10 bases, 6 bases remained unmatched. This CDR3 contains 14 residues. Germline loops: CDR1 PRHDT, CDR2 FYEKMQ (reference sequence). The DNA for the CDR3 is TGTGCCAGCAGCTTAGGGGGACAGGGTAGGGGAGCTTTCTTT. Residues: CASSLGGQGRGAFF.